What follows are 27 T cell receptor beta chains derived from one specimen sequenced in a study of T cell repertoires in cytomegalovirus infection. TCRdb reprocessed the reads with MiXCR, giving one entry per CDR3 protein. This sample has 150,000 to 200,000 distinct CDR3 sequences, with under 30% found just once. The source material was PBMCs. Every receptor here comes from a human donor in good health (CMV status not recorded). Some clones in this sample may be carry-over from other donors' samples.

Remarks on this clonotype: With a much larger clone just one base away, this may be a read error. The chain joins TRBV29-1 to TRBJ2-1; 7 bases fit TRBD2. Trimming removed 8 bases from V and 4 bases from J; junction bases left unmatched: 11. Germline CDR1 and CDR2: SQVTM and ANQGSEA. The CDR3 has 14 residues. CDR3 residues: CSLASGATYNEQFF. The CDR3 DNA is TGCAGCTTGGCAAGCGGGGCCACGTACAATGAGCAGTTCTTC.

V is TRBV12-3 or TRBV12-4 and J is TRBJ1-1, with D possibly being TRBD1 (6 bases). V lost 6 bases and J 6 bases, leaving 20 bases between the germline ends. The CDR3 covers 15 residues. The CDR3 nucleotides are TGTGCCAGCAGCCCTTGGGACATCGGGGGAGCTGAAGCTTTCTTT. Amino acids: CASSPWDIGGAEAFF.

This clonotype was seen ten or more times. V gene TRBV5-1 combines with J gene TRBJ1-1; TRBD1 is a possible D gene (5 bases). Germline V gene lookup returns CDR1 SGHRS and CDR2 YFSETQ. The CDR3 is 13 residues long. V was shortened by 4 bases and J by 3 bases, with 10 bases between the two germline ends. DNA of the CDR3: TGCGCCAGCAGCCTAGGGACGGACACTGAAGCTTTCTTT. This codes for CASSLGTDTEAFF.

This clonotype was recorded a few times. The rearrangement joins TRBV6-2 or TRBV6-3 to TRBJ1-1; 7 nucleotides align to TRBD1. CDR1 and CDR2 (germline): MNHEY, SVGEGT. V lost 5 bases to trimming and J lost 1 base; unmatched junction nucleotides: 13. The CDR3 has 17 amino acids. CDR3 in DNA: TGTGCCAGCAGTCCCACAGGGGCCCCCGTCGGGAACACTGAAGCTTTCTTT. It specifies CASSPTGAPVGNTEAFF.

The chain combines TRBV6-2 or TRBV6-3 with TRBJ1-2; D gene uncertain. Germline V gene sequence: CDR1 MNHEY, CDR2 SVGEGT. This CDR3 comprises 14 residues. Trimming pared 4 bases from V and 8 bases from J, leaving 17 bases between. DNA of the CDR3: TGTGCCAGCAGTTCGGGAAGGATACAAGAAGGCTACACCTTC. It codes for CASSSGRIQEGYTF.

V is TRBV6-2 or TRBV6-3 and J is TRBJ1-5, with 8 bases identical to TRBD1. The junction had 4 bases not matched to a gene; V was cut back by 6 bases and J by 3 bases. The CDR3 is made up of 14 amino acids. Germline V gene lookup returns CDR1 MNHEY and CDR2 SVGEGT. For the CDR3, the DNA is TGTGCCAGCAGGACAGGGGATGACAATCAGCCCCAGCATTTT. This encodes CASRTGDDNQPQHF.

The genes are TRBV6-6 and TRBJ1-4, with a weak D call TRBD1 (5 bases). Germline V gives CDR1 MNHNY, CDR2 SVGAGI (reference sequence). CDR3 length equals 15 residues. Trimming pared 4 bases from V and 2 bases from J, leaving 11 bases between. The CDR3 sequence: CASSSLGDTNEKLFF. Written as DNA, the CDR3 is TGTGCCAGCAGTTCCTTGGGGGACACTAATGAAAAACTGTTTTTT.

This clonotype was counted at least ten times. The chain carries TRBV6-1 and TRBJ2-3; 7 bases line up with TRBD2. Trimming cost V 11 bases and J 1 base; bases outside gene matches: 6. Looked up from germline, CDR1 is MNHNS and CDR2 is SASEGT. The CDR3 sequence is 13 residues long. CDR3 sequence: CACERGRTDTQYF. CDR3 DNA sequence: TGTGCCTGCGAGCGGGGACGCACAGATACGCAGTATTTT.

This clonotype has a handful of counts. The chain uses TRBV6-4 and TRBJ2-3, with D uncertain. Germline CDR1 is MRHNA and CDR2 is SNTAGT. The germline V and J ends were trimmed by 6 bases and 2 bases, with 12 bases remaining between them. The CDR3 spans 14 residues. CDR3: CASRPFGLTDTQYF. CDR3 DNA sequence: TGTGCCAGCAGACCTTTTGGCCTCACAGATACGCAGTATTTT.

In this sample, this clonotype turned up a few times. The chain combines TRBV6-2 or TRBV6-3 with TRBJ1-5; the D is unclear. Germline V gene sequence: CDR1 MNHEY, CDR2 SVGEGT. The CDR3 has 13 residues. Trimming stripped 2 bases from V and 6 bases from J, with 8 bases between. This CDR3 reads CASSYHLGQPQHF. The CDR3 DNA reads TGTGCCAGCAGTTACCACCTCGGTCAGCCCCAGCATTTT.

This clonotype was observed a handful of times. The CDR3 DNA sequence: TGTGCCAGCAGCGGAGGACCGAAGACTAGCACAGATACGCAGTATTTT. Its protein product is CASSGGPKTSTDTQYF. The chain employs TRBV14 and TRBJ2-3; a possible D gene is TRBD2 (5 bases). Trimming shortened V by 5 bases and J by 0 bases, and 15 bases separated the two germline ends. The CDR3 is 16 amino acids. Germline CDR1 is SGHDN and CDR2 is FVKESK.

The V call is TRBV20-1, the J call TRBJ1-1; D is perhaps TRBD1 (6 bases). The CDR3 contains 13 residues. From germline, CDR1 is DFQATT and CDR2 SNEGSKA (reference sequence). Trimming took off 3 bases at V and 6 bases at J, with 14 bases between the two ends. The CDR3 sequence: CSARGRGGSEAFF. As DNA, the CDR3 is TGCAGTGCTAGGGGAAGAGGGGGGTCTGAAGCTTTCTTT.

This clonotype was picked up a small number of times. The V gene is TRBV12-3 or TRBV12-4, the J gene TRBJ2-7; either TRBD1 or TRBD2 may supply D (5 bases each). The CDR3 length is 14 residues. Trimming removed 4 bases from V and 2 bases from J, with 12 bases in between. The CDR3 region is CASSSGTYAYEQYF. The CDR3, as DNA: TGTGCCAGCAGTTCCGGGACGTACGCCTACGAGCAGTACTTC.

The chain joins TRBV5-1 to TRBJ2-1; 9 bases are shared with TRBD2. This CDR3 has 15 amino acids. Losses at the gene ends were 4 bases for V and 4 bases for J; bases not matched to a gene: 6. Germline V gene lookup returns CDR1 SGHRS and CDR2 YFSETQ. CDR3 sequence reads: CASSPRSGGYNEQFF. The CDR3 nucleotides read TGCGCCAGCAGCCCCCGGAGCGGGGGGTACAATGAGCAGTTCTTC.

The V and J genes are TRBV10-3 and TRBJ1-6, with a weak D call TRBD1 (5 bases). Germline V gene data show CDR1 as ENHRY and CDR2 as SYGVKD. V was trimmed by 2 bases and J by 5 bases, leaving 16 bases between them. This CDR3 comprises 17 residues. CDR3 in amino acids: CAISERGTRGNNSPLHF. CDR3 nucleotide sequence: TGTGCCATCAGTGAGCGGGGGACCCGAGGGAATAATTCACCCCTCCACTTT.

The rearrangement joins TRBV6-1 to TRBJ2-5; maybe TRBD2 (6 bases). The CDR3 has 15 amino acids. V was trimmed by 2 bases and J by 4 bases, leaving 14 bases between them. Germline V gene sequence: CDR1 MNHNS, CDR2 SASEGT. This CDR3 reads CASSEQGGSAETQYF. In nucleotides, the CDR3 is TGTGCCAGCAGTGAACAAGGAGGGTCCGCAGAGACCCAGTACTTC.

V is TRBV4-3 and J is TRBJ2-7; 9 positions agree with TRBD2. The CDR3 has 15 amino acids. The germline CDR1 and CDR2 sequences are LGHNA and YSLEER. Trimming removed 1 base from V and 3 bases from J; junction bases left unmatched: 4. The CDR3 sequence is CASSQALAGIYEQYF. In DNA, the CDR3 is TGCGCCAGCAGCCAAGCTCTAGCGGGGATCTACGAGCAGTACTTC.

CDR3 sequence (DNA): TGTGCCAGCAGCCCCCAACCCACGTCCTACGAGCAGTACTTC. It translates to CASSPQPTSYEQYF. V usage is TRBV7-2 and J usage is TRBJ2-7, with D unresolved. The CDR3 is 14 amino acids. Germline loops: CDR1 SGHTA, CDR2 FQGNSA. Trimming cost V 5 bases and J 1 base, with 12 bases left between them.

The chain employs TRBV12-3 or TRBV12-4 and TRBJ2-2; the match to TRBD2 covers 10 bases. V lost 4 bases to trimming and J lost 5 bases; unmatched junction nucleotides: 1. This CDR3 comprises 14 residues. As DNA, the CDR3 is TGTGCCAGCAGTTCTAGCGGGGGAACCGGGGAGCTGTTTTTT. As protein: CASSSSGGTGELFF.

The chain has TRBV13 and TRBJ2-1, with 10 bases fitting TRBD1. The ends lost 5 bases at V and 7 bases at J; junction bases unmatched: 8. The CDR3 loop spans 15 amino acids. CDR1 is PRHDT and CDR2 is FYEKMQ in the germline V gene (reference sequence). The CDR3 coding sequence is TGTGCCAGCAGCCGAGGAGGGACAGGGGTGAATGAGCAGTTCTTC. It yields the protein CASSRGGTGVNEQFF.

The chain carries TRBV2 and TRBJ2-5; D is possibly TRBD2 (5 bases). Germline CDR1 SNHLY, CDR2 FYNNEI. Trimming pared 1 base from V and 9 bases from J, leaving 12 bases between. CDR3 length equals 13 residues. CDR3 DNA sequence: TGTGCCAGCAGTGAAGAATGGAGAGGGCCCCAGTACTTC. Translating it yields CASSEEWRGPQYF.

This clonotype has only a few counts. J is TRBJ1-4 and V is TRBV19, with D uncertain. V gave up 6 bases and J gave up 4 bases, with 9 bases separating them. Germline CDR1 and CDR2: LNHDA and SQIVND (reference sequence). The CDR3 runs to 13 residues. The CDR3 protein is CASSLRSNEKLFF. The CDR3 DNA reads TGTGCCAGTAGCCTACGGAGTAATGAAAAACTGTTTTTT.

This clonotype turned up a few times. The genes are TRBV5-1 and TRBJ1-1; 7 bases are shared with TRBD1. Germline V gene data show CDR1 as SGHRS and CDR2 as YFSETQ. This CDR3 has 16 amino acids. J gave up 1 base and V 3 bases, and 9 bases lay outside the gene matches. CDR3 sequence reads: CASSSRQGVRNTEAFF. CDR3 sequence (DNA): TGCGCCAGCAGCTCCCGACAGGGCGTTAGGAACACTGAAGCTTTCTTT. The complete variable domain, with remaining parts taken from reference TRBV5-1 and TRBJ1-1, reads KAGVTQTPRYLIKTRGQQVTLSCSPISGHRSVSWYQQTPGQGLQFLFEYFSETQRNKGNFPGRFSGRQFSNSRSEMNVSTLELGDSALYLCASSSRQGVRNTEAFFGQGTRLTVV.

This rearrangement joins TRBV18 to TRBJ1-1; 8 nucleotides align to TRBD1. The CDR3 runs 15 residues. The V gene end was trimmed by 3 bases and the J gene end by 4 bases; junction bases not matched to a gene: 7. In germline, CDR1 is KGHSH, CDR2 LQKENI. CDR3 DNA: TGTGCCAGCTCACCTTCGACAGGGGAGGGCACTGAAGCTTTCTTT. Protein sequence: CASSPSTGEGTEAFF.

This clonotype has at least ten counts. This chain joins TRBV7-2 and TRBJ2-1; D may be TRBD2 (5 bases). Looked up from germline, CDR1 is SGHTA and CDR2 is FQGNSA. The CDR3 length is 17 residues. V lost 3 bases and J 4 bases, leaving 19 bases between the germline ends. The CDR3 DNA reads TGTGCCAGCAGCTTGGCCTGGACTTCGGACGATTACAATGAGCAGTTCTTC. It is translated as CASSLAWTSDDYNEQFF.

This rearrangement joins TRBV11-2 to TRBJ1-6; D gene ambiguous. The CDR3 length is 13 residues. V was trimmed by 3 bases and J by 7 bases, leaving 7 bases between them. The germline CDR1 and CDR2 sequences are SGHAT and FQNNGV. The DNA for the CDR3 is TGTGCCAGCAGCTTGACGGGGAATTCACCCCTCCACTTT. Its protein is CASSLTGNSPLHF. Complete variable domain (other parts from reference TRBV11-2 and TRBJ1-6): EAGVAQSPRYKIIEKRQSVAFWCNPISGHATLYWYQQILGQGPKLLIQFQNNGVVDDSQLPKDRFSAERLKGVDSTLKIQPAKLEDSAVYLCASSLTGNSPLHFGNGTRLTVT.

This clonotype was counted at least ten times. The chain couples TRBV7-2 to TRBJ1-5; 10 positions agree with TRBD1. Looked up from germline, CDR1 is SGHTA and CDR2 is FQGNSA. The CDR3 spans 17 residues. Unmatched junction bases numbered 9, after V lost 1 base and J lost 6 bases. The CDR3, as DNA: TGTGCCAGCAGCTTAGGTCCGGGACAGGGGTACCCTCAGCCCCAGCATTTT. It yields the protein CASSLGPGQGYPQPQHF.